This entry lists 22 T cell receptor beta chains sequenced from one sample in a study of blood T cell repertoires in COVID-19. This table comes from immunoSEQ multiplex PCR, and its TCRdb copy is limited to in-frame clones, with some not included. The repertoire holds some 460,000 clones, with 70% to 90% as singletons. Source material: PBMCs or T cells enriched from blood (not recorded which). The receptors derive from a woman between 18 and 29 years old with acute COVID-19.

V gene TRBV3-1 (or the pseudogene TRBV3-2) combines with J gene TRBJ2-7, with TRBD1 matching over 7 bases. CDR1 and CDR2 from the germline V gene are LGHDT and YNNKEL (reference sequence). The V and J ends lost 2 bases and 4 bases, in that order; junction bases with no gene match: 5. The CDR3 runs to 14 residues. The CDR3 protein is CASSQLGTVYEQYF. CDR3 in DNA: TGTGCCAGCAGCCAACTTGGGACAGTTTACGAGCAGTACTTC.

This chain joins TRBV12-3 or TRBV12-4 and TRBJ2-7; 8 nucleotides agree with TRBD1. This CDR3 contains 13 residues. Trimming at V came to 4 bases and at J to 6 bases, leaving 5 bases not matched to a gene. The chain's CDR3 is CASSSGQGGEQYF. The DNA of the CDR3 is TGTGCCAGCAGTTCCGGACAGGGAGGCGAGCAGTACTTC.

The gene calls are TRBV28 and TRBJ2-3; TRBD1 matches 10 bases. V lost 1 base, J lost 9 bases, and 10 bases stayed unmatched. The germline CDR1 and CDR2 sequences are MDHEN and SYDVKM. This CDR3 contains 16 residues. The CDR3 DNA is TGTGCCAGCAGTTTATTCCCGACAGGGGGCCGGAACACGCAGTATTTT. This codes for CASSLFPTGGRNTQYF.

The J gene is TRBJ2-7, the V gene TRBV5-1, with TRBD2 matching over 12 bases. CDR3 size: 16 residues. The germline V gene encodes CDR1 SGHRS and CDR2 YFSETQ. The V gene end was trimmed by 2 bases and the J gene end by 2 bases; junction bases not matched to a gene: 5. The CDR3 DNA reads TGCGCCAGCAGCTTACCTCCTAGCGGGGGGGCCTACGAGCAGTACTTC. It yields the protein CASSLPPSGGAYEQYF.

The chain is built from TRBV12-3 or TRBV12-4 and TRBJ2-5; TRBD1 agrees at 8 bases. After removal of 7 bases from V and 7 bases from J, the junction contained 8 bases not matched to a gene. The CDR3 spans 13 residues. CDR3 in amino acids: CASNPGGAGTQYF. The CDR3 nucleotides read TGTGCCAGCAATCCAGGGGGCGCGGGGACCCAGTACTTC.

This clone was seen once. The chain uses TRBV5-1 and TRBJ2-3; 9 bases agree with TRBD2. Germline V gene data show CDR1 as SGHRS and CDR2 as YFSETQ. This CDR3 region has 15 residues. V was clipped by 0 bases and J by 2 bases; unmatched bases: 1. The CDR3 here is CASSLGLAVTDTQYF. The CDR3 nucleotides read TGCGCCAGCAGCTTGGGACTAGCGGTCACAGATACGCAGTATTTT.

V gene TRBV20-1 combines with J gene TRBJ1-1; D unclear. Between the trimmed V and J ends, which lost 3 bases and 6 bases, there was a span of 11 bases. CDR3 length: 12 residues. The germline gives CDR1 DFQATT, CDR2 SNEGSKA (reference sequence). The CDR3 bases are TGCAGTGCTAGTTCCGGGGTTGCTGAAGCTTTCTTT. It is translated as CSASSGVAEAFF.

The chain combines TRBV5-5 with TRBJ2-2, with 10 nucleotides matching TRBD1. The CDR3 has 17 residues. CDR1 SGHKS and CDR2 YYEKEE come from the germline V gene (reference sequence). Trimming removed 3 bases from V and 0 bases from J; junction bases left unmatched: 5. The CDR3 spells CASSWGQGISNTGELFF. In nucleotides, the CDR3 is TGTGCCAGCAGCTGGGGACAGGGGATATCGAACACCGGGGAGCTGTTTTTT. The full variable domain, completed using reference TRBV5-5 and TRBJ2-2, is DAGVTQSPTHLIKTRGQQVTLRCSPISGHKSVSWYQQVLGQGPQFIFQYYEKEERGRGNFPDRFSARQFPNYSSELNVNALLLGDSALYLCASSWGQGISNTGELFFGEGSRLTVL.

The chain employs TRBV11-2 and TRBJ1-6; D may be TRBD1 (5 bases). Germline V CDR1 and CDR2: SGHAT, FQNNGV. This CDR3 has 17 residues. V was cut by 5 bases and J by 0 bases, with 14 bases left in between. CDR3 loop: CASSPGGRSSYNSPLHF. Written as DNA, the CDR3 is TGTGCCAGCAGCCCGGGGGGACGGAGCTCCTATAATTCACCCCTCCACTTT.

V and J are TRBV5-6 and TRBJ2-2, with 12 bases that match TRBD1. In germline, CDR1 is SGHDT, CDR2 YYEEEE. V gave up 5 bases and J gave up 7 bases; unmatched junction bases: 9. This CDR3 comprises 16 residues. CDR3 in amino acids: CASSPGQGALNGELFF. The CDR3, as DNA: TGTGCCAGCAGTCCGGGACAGGGGGCGTTAAACGGGGAGCTGTTTTTT. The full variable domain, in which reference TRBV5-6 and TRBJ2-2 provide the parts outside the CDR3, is DAGVTQSPTHLIKTRGQQVTLRCSPKSGHDTVSWYQQALGQGPQFIFQYYEEEERQRGNFPDRFSGHQFPNYSSELNVNALLLGDSALYLCASSPGQGALNGELFFGEGSRLTVL.

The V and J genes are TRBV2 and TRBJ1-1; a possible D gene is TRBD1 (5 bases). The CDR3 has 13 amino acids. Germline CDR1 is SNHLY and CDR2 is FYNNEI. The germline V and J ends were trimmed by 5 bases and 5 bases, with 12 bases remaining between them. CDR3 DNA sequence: TGTGCCAGCAGTAAAGAGGGGCGAACTGAAGCTTTCTTT. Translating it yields CASSKEGRTEAFF.

CDR3 nucleotides: TGTGCCAGCAGTCGGACAGCCGCTAGCTCCTATAATTCACCCCTCCACTTT. Protein product: CASSRTAASSYNSPLHF. The chain links TRBV2 to TRBJ1-6; D perhaps matches TRBD1 (6 bases). Germline CDR1 SNHLY, CDR2 FYNNEI. The CDR3 length is 17 residues. Trimming took 5 bases from V and 0 from J, leaving 14 bases between them.

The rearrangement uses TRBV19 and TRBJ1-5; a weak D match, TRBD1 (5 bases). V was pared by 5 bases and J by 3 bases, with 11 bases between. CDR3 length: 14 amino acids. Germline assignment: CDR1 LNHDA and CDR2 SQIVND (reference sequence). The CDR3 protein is CASSQQAINQPQHF. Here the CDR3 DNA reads TGTGCCAGTAGTCAACAGGCTATCAATCAGCCCCAGCATTTT.

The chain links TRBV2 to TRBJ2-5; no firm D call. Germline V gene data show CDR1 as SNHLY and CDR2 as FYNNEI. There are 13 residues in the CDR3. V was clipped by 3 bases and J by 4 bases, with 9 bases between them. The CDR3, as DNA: TGTGCCAGCAGTGAGTTTCTCCGAGAGACCCAGTACTTC. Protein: CASSEFLRETQYF.

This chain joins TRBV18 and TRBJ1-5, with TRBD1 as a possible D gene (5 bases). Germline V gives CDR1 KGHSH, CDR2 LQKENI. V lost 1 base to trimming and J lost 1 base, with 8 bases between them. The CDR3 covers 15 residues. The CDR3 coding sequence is TGTGCCAGCTCACCACTCCAGGGAAGCAATCAGCCCCAGCATTTT. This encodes CASSPLQGSNQPQHF.

The CDR3 nucleotides are TGTGCCAGCAGGAAGCCTCAGGGTGATGAGCAGTTCTTC. Protein: CASRKPQGDEQFF. J is TRBJ2-1 and V is TRBV5-8; maybe TRBD1 (5 bases). V dropped 5 bases and J dropped 8 bases, with 14 bases sitting between them. This CDR3 is 13 amino acids long. CDR1 and CDR2 from the germline V gene are SGHTS and YDEGEE.

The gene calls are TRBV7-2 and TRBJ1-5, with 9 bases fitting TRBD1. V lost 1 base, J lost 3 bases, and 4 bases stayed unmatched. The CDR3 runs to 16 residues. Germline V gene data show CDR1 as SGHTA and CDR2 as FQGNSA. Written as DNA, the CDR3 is TGTGCCAGCAGCTTAGGGTGGACAGGGGTCAATCAGCCCCAGCATTTT. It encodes CASSLGWTGVNQPQHF.

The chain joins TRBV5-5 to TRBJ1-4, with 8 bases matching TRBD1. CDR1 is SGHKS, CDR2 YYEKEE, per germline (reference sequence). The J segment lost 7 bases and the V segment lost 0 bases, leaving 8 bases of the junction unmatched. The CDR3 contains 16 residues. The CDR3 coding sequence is TGTGCCAGCAGCTTGGGTCAGGGGGCGCGGGCTGAAAAACTGTTTTTT. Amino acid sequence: CASSLGQGARAEKLFF.

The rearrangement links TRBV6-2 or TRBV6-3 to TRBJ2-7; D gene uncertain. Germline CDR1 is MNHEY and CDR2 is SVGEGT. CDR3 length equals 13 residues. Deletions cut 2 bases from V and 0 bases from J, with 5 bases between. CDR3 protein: CASSYVNSYEQYF. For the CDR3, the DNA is TGTGCCAGCAGTTACGTAAACTCCTACGAGCAGTACTTC.

Here the CDR3 DNA reads TGTGCCAGCAGCTTAGCGACAGGGGGTTACGAGCAGTACTTC. Its protein is CASSLATGGYEQYF. The chain combines TRBV11-2 with TRBJ2-7, with 9 bases matching TRBD1. V gave up 1 base and J gave up 4 bases; unmatched junction bases: 2. CDR1 and CDR2 (germline): SGHAT, FQNNGV. The CDR3 sequence is 14 residues long.

As DNA, the CDR3 is TGTGCCACCAGCAGAGTTTTGACAGGGAGCTCCTACAATGAGCAGTTCTTC. Translation: CATSRVLTGSSYNEQFF. The chain joins TRBV15 to TRBJ2-1; TRBD1 matches at 7 bases. The trim removed 1 base at V and 0 bases at J, leaving 6 bases unmatched. The CDR3 spans 17 residues. CDR1 and CDR2 from the germline V gene are LNHNV and YYDKDF (reference sequence).

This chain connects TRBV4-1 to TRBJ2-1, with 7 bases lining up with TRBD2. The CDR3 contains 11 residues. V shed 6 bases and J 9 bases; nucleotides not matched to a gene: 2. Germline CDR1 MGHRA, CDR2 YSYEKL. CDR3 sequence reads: CASRGGTEQFF. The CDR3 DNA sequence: TGCGCCAGCAGGGGGGGGACTGAGCAGTTCTTC.